Following are 29 T cell receptor beta chains from one sample sequenced in a study of blood T cell repertoires in COVID-19. This table comes from immunoSEQ multiplex PCR, and its TCRdb copy is limited to in-frame clones, with some not included. The repertoire holds about 230,000 clones, with about 90% as singletons. The sample taken for sequencing was PBMCs or T cells enriched from blood (not recorded which). The receptors originated from a woman in her 30s with acute COVID-19.

V usage is TRBV28 and J usage is TRBJ2-7; D ambiguous. The germline V and J ends were trimmed by 3 bases and 3 bases, with 12 bases remaining between them. Germline CDR1 is MDHEN and CDR2 is SYDVKM. This CDR3 contains 14 residues. CDR3 amino acids: CASSFGHRVYEQYF. The CDR3 nucleotides read TGTGCCAGCAGTTTTGGTCATCGAGTCTACGAGCAGTACTTC.

This sequence joins TRBV9 and TRBJ2-3; possible D gene TRBD2, 6 bases. Trimming removed 6 bases from V and 2 bases from J, with 13 bases in between. The germline V gene has CDR1 SGDLS and CDR2 YYNGEE. The length of the CDR3 is 14 residues. The CDR3 protein is CASTPTGVTDTQYF. The DNA for the CDR3 is TGTGCCAGCACCCCTACGGGGGTCACAGATACGCAGTATTTT.

This chain links TRBV14 with TRBJ1-6, with D hard to call. Trimming removed 4 bases at V and 0 bases at J, with 10 bases between. Germline V CDR1 and CDR2: SGHDN, FVKESK. The CDR3 runs to 16 residues. CDR3 sequence (DNA): TGTGCCAGCAGCCTCAACCCGGGCTCCTATAATTCACCCCTCCACTTT. The encoded protein is CASSLNPGSYNSPLHF.

The chain has TRBV19 and TRBJ1-1; TRBD1 agrees at 7 bases. Germline lookup yields CDR1 LNHDA and CDR2 SQIVND (reference sequence). Trimming cost V 3 bases and J 11 bases; bases outside gene matches: 12. The CDR3 runs to 14 residues. The CDR3 DNA sequence: TGTGCCAGTAGTATCCAGGTGCAGGGGGTAGAGGCTTTCTTT. Its translation is CASSIQVQGVEAFF.

This clone has only one observation. The V and J genes are TRBV5-1 and TRBJ1-5; D call uncertain. Germline lookup yields CDR1 SGHRS and CDR2 YFSETQ. The CDR3 extends over 16 amino acids. V lost 0 bases, J lost 0 bases, and 10 bases lay in between. This chain's CDR3 is CASSLGPGFSNQPQHF. The CDR3 DNA sequence: TGCGCCAGCAGCTTGGGTCCGGGGTTTAGCAATCAGCCCCAGCATTTT.

The rearrangement joins TRBV5-1 to TRBJ2-7, with D perhaps matching TRBD2 (5 bases). Germline-derived CDR1 and CDR2 are SGHRS and YFSETQ. The CDR3 length is 16 residues. Between the trimmed V and J ends, which lost 1 base and 2 bases, there was a span of 16 bases. For the CDR3, the DNA is TGCGCCAGCAGCTTGAGTGTGGACTCCCCGACCTACGAGCAGTACTTC. This sequence encodes CASSLSVDSPTYEQYF.

The chain is built from TRBV4-3 and TRBJ2-3; the D gene is possibly TRBD2 (6 bases). CDR3 length: 14 amino acids. V was clipped by 3 bases and J by 6 bases, with 13 bases between them. From germline, CDR1 is LGHNA and CDR2 YSLEER. The DNA for the CDR3 is TGCGCCAGCAGCCACAAGAGTCGGGGGGATACGCAGTATTTT. It is translated as CASSHKSRGDTQYF.

The rearrangement uses TRBV5-1 and TRBJ1-1; the D gene is possibly TRBD1 (6 bases). Trimming took off 1 base at V and 0 bases at J, with 13 bases between the two ends. Germline loops: CDR1 SGHRS, CDR2 YFSETQ. CDR3 size: 16 residues. CDR3 residues: CASSLIAGVMNTEAFF. DNA of the CDR3: TGCGCCAGCAGCTTGATAGCAGGGGTCATGAACACTGAAGCTTTCTTT.

The chain recombines TRBV3-1 (or the pseudogene TRBV3-2) with TRBJ1-6; a weak D match, TRBD1 (6 bases). Trimming took 2 bases from V and 8 from J, leaving 10 bases between them. This CDR3 spans 14 amino acids. Germline-derived CDR1 and CDR2 are LGHDT and YNNKEL (reference sequence). The CDR3 nucleotides are TGTGCCAGCAGCCAAATAAACAGGGATTCACCCCTCCACTTT. Its protein is CASSQINRDSPLHF.

The CDR3 loop reads CASSSLKQNRVDGYTF. Written as DNA, the CDR3 is TGTGCCAGCAGTTCCCTCAAGCAAAACAGGGTAGACGGCTACACCTTC. The chain is built from TRBV28 and TRBJ1-2, with D maybe TRBD1 (6 bases). This CDR3 contains 16 residues. V was shortened by 4 bases and J by 8 bases, with 23 bases between the two germline ends. CDR1 and CDR2 (germline): MDHEN, SYDVKM.

The chain links TRBV5-5 to TRBJ1-1, with TRBD1 identical over 7 bases. The CDR3 runs 14 residues. Germline V CDR1 and CDR2: SGHKS, YYEKEE (reference sequence). Trimming took 1 base from V and 3 from J; bases not matched to a gene: 3. The CDR3 sequence is CASSLTGVDTEAFF. The CDR3 coding sequence is TGTGCCAGCAGCTTGACAGGGGTAGACACTGAAGCTTTCTTT.

In DNA form, the CDR3 reads TGTGCCTGGAGTGTACGCGGTAGCAATCAGCCCCAGCATTTT. Translation: CAWSVRGSNQPQHF. The V and J genes are TRBV30 and TRBJ1-5, with D unresolved. V lost 0 bases and J 0 bases, leaving 6 bases between the germline ends. CDR3 length equals 14 residues. CDR1 is GTSNPN, CDR2 SVGIG, per germline (reference sequence).

The chain is built from TRBV19 and TRBJ1-1; 8 bases fit TRBD1. The ends lost 3 bases at V and 2 bases at J; junction bases unmatched: 2. There are 14 residues in the CDR3. Germline V gives CDR1 LNHDA, CDR2 SQIVND (reference sequence). CDR3 sequence (DNA): TGTGCCAGTAGTATGACAGGGGCAAACACTGAAGCTTTCTTT. Encoded protein: CASSMTGANTEAFF.

The genes are TRBV6-2 or TRBV6-3 and TRBJ2-1; possible D gene TRBD2, 6 bases. Trimming removed 4 bases from V and 2 bases from J, with 18 bases in between. This CDR3 has 17 amino acids. CDR1 and CDR2 from the germline V gene are MNHEY and SVGEGT. The CDR3 nucleotides read TGTGCCAGCAGTTTCCCCGGGACTGAGCCTACCTACAATGAGCAGTTCTTC. This encodes CASSFPGTEPTYNEQFF.

This chain joins TRBV18 and TRBJ1-5; no clear D gene. There are 15 residues in the CDR3. Germline-derived CDR1 and CDR2 are KGHSH and LQKENI. Trimming cost V 3 bases and J 2 bases, with 11 bases left between them. The CDR3 is CASSPRVEGNQPQHF. CDR3 coding DNA: TGTGCCAGCTCACCCCGGGTAGAGGGCAATCAGCCCCAGCATTTT. The entire variable domain, with the rest obtained from reference TRBV18 and TRBJ1-5, is as follows: NAGVMQNPRHLVRRRGQEARLRCSPMKGHSHVYWYRQLPEEGLKFMVYLQKENIIDESGMPKERFSAEFPKEGPSILRIQQVVRGDSAAYFCASSPRVEGNQPQHFGDGTRLSIL.

The chain combines TRBV5-5 with TRBJ1-1; no definite D call. V was trimmed by 2 bases and J by 10 bases, leaving 15 bases between them. CDR3 length: 13 residues. Germline CDR1 and CDR2: SGHKS and YYEKEE (reference sequence). As DNA, the CDR3 is TGTGCCAGCAGCTTTGGGCAGCAGATGGGAGCTTTCTTT. This translates into CASSFGQQMGAFF.

The rearrangement joins TRBV10-1 to TRBJ2-3; 8 bases fit TRBD1. V gave up 1 base and J gave up 4 bases; unmatched junction bases: 10. The germline V gene has CDR1 WNHNN and CDR2 SYGVQD (reference sequence). The CDR3 runs to 17 residues. The CDR3 DNA is TGCGCCAGCAGTGAGTTAAGTCAGGGGGCAGGAGCAGATACGCAGTATTTT. It yields the protein CASSELSQGAGADTQYF.

The chain is built from TRBV6-1 and TRBJ1-3; no clear D gene. The V end lost 3 bases, the J end lost 0 bases, and 9 bases lay between the germline ends. The CDR3 runs 15 residues. CDR1 is MNHNS, CDR2 SASEGT, per germline. Here the CDR3 reads CASSDNSGSGNTIYF. In DNA, the CDR3 is TGTGCCAGCAGTGATAACAGTGGCTCTGGAAACACCATATATTTT.

This rearrangement joins TRBV6-1 to TRBJ2-7; 7 nucleotides align to TRBD1. Trimming took 3 bases from V and 4 from J; bases not matched to a gene: 6. From germline, CDR1 is MNHNS and CDR2 SASEGT. The CDR3 covers 14 residues. The CDR3 is CASSDRDSTYEQYF. The CDR3 DNA follows: TGTGCCAGCAGTGATAGGGACAGCACATACGAGCAGTACTTC.

The V and J genes are TRBV19 and TRBJ2-1, with 9 bases that match TRBD1. CDR1 is LNHDA, CDR2 SQIVND, per germline (reference sequence). The V gene end was trimmed by 8 bases and the J gene end by 6 bases; junction bases not matched to a gene: 8. CDR3 length equals 14 residues. The CDR3 loop is CASRTDRGTNEQFF. CDR3 nucleotide sequence: TGTGCCAGTCGGACTGACAGGGGGACCAATGAGCAGTTCTTC.

This chain joins TRBV30 and TRBJ2-1; 8 bases match TRBD2. The CDR3 runs to 16 residues. From germline, CDR1 is GTSNPN and CDR2 SVGIG (reference sequence). V was pared by 0 bases and J by 6 bases, with 10 bases of the junction left unmatched. The CDR3 loop is CAWSVDPGGAGNEQFF. The CDR3 coding sequence is TGTGCCTGGAGTGTAGACCCCGGGGGGGCAGGCAATGAGCAGTTCTTC.

The CDR3: CASSQGAGVAFF. In DNA, the CDR3 is TGCGCCAGCAGCCAAGGTGCAGGGGTTGCTTTCTTT. This sequence joins TRBV4-1 and TRBJ1-1, with D tentatively TRBD1 (6 bases). The germline gives CDR1 MGHRA, CDR2 YSYEKL. The CDR3 loop spans 12 amino acids. V gave up 1 base and J gave up 11 bases, with 11 bases separating them.

This clone appeared once. V usage is TRBV5-1 and J usage is TRBJ2-7; no reliable D call. The germline V and J ends were trimmed by 0 bases and 6 bases, with 10 bases remaining between them. This CDR3 is 13 amino acids long. From germline, CDR1 is SGHRS and CDR2 YFSETQ. The CDR3 here is CASSLVPGSEQYF. The CDR3 DNA is TGCGCCAGCAGCTTGGTACCGGGTTCCGAGCAGTACTTC.

The rearrangement links TRBV5-5 to TRBJ2-3, with 13 nucleotides matching TRBD2. The germline V gene encodes CDR1 SGHKS and CDR2 YYEKEE (reference sequence). With 2 bases clipped from V and 4 bases from J, the junction kept 7 bases outside the gene matches. CDR3 size: 17 residues. The CDR3 protein is CASSFTSGGAIPDTQYF. The CDR3 coding sequence is TGTGCCAGCAGCTTTACTAGCGGGGGGGCAATCCCAGATACGCAGTATTTT.

The CDR3, as DNA: TGTGCCAGCAGATCCACAGGGTCGTACGAGCAGTACTTC. It specifies CASRSTGSYEQYF. The chain links TRBV7-9 to TRBJ2-7, with D possibly TRBD1 on 6 matching bases. The CDR3 sequence is 13 residues long. Germline lookup yields CDR1 SEHNR and CDR2 FQNEAQ (reference sequence). Trimming shortened V by 6 bases and J by 4 bases, and 13 bases separated the two germline ends.

For the CDR3, the DNA is TGTGCTAGTGGACATACCGACGAGGACGGGGATCAGCCCCAGCATTTT. It specifies CASGHTDEDGDQPQHF. The rearrangement links TRBV12-5 to TRBJ1-5; D is unresolved. Trimming stripped 6 bases from V and 5 bases from J, with 20 bases between. The CDR3 loop spans 16 amino acids. The germline gives CDR1 LGHNT, CDR2 FRNRAP.

The chain couples TRBV6-5 to TRBJ1-5, with D maybe TRBD1 (5 bases). V gave up 2 bases and J gave up 5 bases, with 10 bases separating them. CDR1 is MNHEY and CDR2 is SVGAGI in the germline V gene. The CDR3 has 14 residues. The CDR3 protein is CASSYLGAYQPQHF. DNA for the CDR3: TGTGCCAGCAGTTACCTAGGGGCATATCAGCCCCAGCATTTT.

The chain couples TRBV6-1 to TRBJ1-1; D unclear. In germline, CDR1 is MNHNS, CDR2 SASEGT. The CDR3 is 16 residues long. V lost 0 bases and J lost 0, with 11 bases in between. The CDR3: CASSEAVGRVNTEAFF. The CDR3 DNA sequence: TGTGCCAGCAGTGAAGCGGTCGGGAGGGTGAACACTGAAGCTTTCTTT.

A few counts support this clone. V gene TRBV3-1 (or the pseudogene TRBV3-2) combines with J gene TRBJ2-5; 7 bases map to TRBD1. With V trimmed by 3 bases and J by 2 bases, 3 bases remained unmatched. This CDR3 region has 14 residues. Germline values: CDR1 LGHDT, CDR2 YNNKEL (reference sequence). Here the CDR3 DNA reads TGTGCCAGCAGCCAGGGACAGCTACAAGAGACCCAGTACTTC. This translates into CASSQGQLQETQYF.